The next 26 T cell receptor beta chains were all read from a single sample in a study of shared clonotypes between healthy human individuals. Profiling relied on immunoSEQ multiplex PCR, and the TCRdb table lists in-frame clones only, not all of them. The data contain some 2.1 million clones, around 95% of them singletons. The source material was naive CD4+ T cells sorted from blood. Described subset: CD45RA+ positively selected. Receptors were obtained from a man aged 18 to 35 in good health.

V usage is TRBV30 and J usage is TRBJ1-2; 8 bases map to TRBD1. After removal of 5 bases from V and 4 bases from J, the junction contained 6 bases not matched to a gene. Germline CDR1 is GTSNPN and CDR2 is SVGIG (reference sequence). The CDR3 has 13 residues. CDR3 DNA sequence: TGTGCCTGGGATGAGGGACAGGTCTATGGCTACACCTTC. Its protein product is CAWDEGQVYGYTF. Filled out from reference TRBV30 and TRBJ1-2, the complete variable domain reads SQTIHQWPATLVQPVGSPLSLECTVEGTSNPNLYWYRQAAGRGLQLLFYSVGIGQISSEVPQNLSASRPQDRQFILSSKKLLLSDSGFYLCAWDEGQVYGYTFGSGTRLTVV.

The chain couples TRBV28 to TRBJ2-2, with D possibly matching TRBD2 (5 bases). Between the trimmed V and J ends, which lost 8 bases and 4 bases, there was a span of 17 bases. From germline, CDR1 is MDHEN and CDR2 SYDVKM. This CDR3 is 15 amino acids long. The CDR3 nucleotides are TGTGCCAGCGTCCCTTACGGGGTGCGCACCGGGGAGCTGTTTTTT. Translation: CASVPYGVRTGELFF.

Regarding this clone: At one boundary the junction diverges from the germline segment, which might be a read error. The chain uses TRBV7-7 and TRBJ2-7; 9 nucleotides match TRBD1. The CDR3 is 15 residues long. The V gene's germline CDR1 is SSHAT and CDR2 FNYEAQ (reference sequence). CDR3 region: CASSFHVGQGYEQYF. The CDR3 DNA sequence: TGTGCTAGCAGCTTCCACGTGGGACAGGGCTACGAGCAGTACTTC.

The chain uses TRBV6-1 and TRBJ1-5; TRBD1 matches at 7 bases. The ends lost 5 bases at V and 7 bases at J; junction bases unmatched: 8. The CDR3 loop spans 14 amino acids. In germline, CDR1 is MNHNS, CDR2 SASEGT. The CDR3 DNA reads TGTGCCAGCAGTTATACAGGGGTGGGGCAGCCCCAGCATTTT. Translation gives CASSYTGVGQPQHF.

This clone was detected only once. The chain recombines TRBV5-6 with TRBJ2-3; maybe TRBD1 (5 bases). The CDR3 contains 16 residues. V dropped 4 bases and J dropped 0 bases, with 15 bases sitting between them. Germline CDR1 SGHDT, CDR2 YYEEEE. The CDR3 DNA follows: TGTGCCAGCAGCGCTACAGGCGCCGGTAGCACAGATACGCAGTATTTT. Protein sequence: CASSATGAGSTDTQYF.

This clone appeared once. The rearrangement links TRBV6-1 to TRBJ2-7; possibly TRBD1 for D (7 bases). The germline gives CDR1 MNHNS, CDR2 SASEGT. Deletions cut 6 bases from V and 3 bases from J, with 18 bases between. CDR3 size: 15 residues. The CDR3 DNA reads TGTGCCAGCAGAGCCCTGGGGGGACAGCTCTACGAGCAGTACTTC. Residues: CASRALGGQLYEQYF.

The rearrangement links TRBV7-3 to TRBJ2-3, with TRBD2 matching 7 bases. Losses at the gene ends were 4 bases for V and 4 bases for J; bases not matched to a gene: 5. Germline V gene sequence: CDR1 SGHTA, CDR2 FQGTGA. The CDR3 totals 14 residues. CDR3 nucleotide sequence: TGTGCCAGCAGCTCCGGACTAGATCCAGATACGCAGTATTTT. The encoded protein is CASSSGLDPDTQYF.

This chain links TRBV9 with TRBJ1-2; D is undetermined. This CDR3 is built from 12 residues. CDR1 is SGDLS and CDR2 is YYNGEE in the germline V gene. Trimming took 0 bases from V and 8 from J, leaving 8 bases between them. The CDR3 loop reads CASSVVGKGYTF. CDR3 bases: TGTGCCAGCAGCGTAGTAGGGAAGGGCTACACCTTC. Together with reference TRBV9 and TRBJ1-2, the CDR3 gives the full variable domain: DSGVTQTPKHLITATGQRVTLRCSPRSGDLSVYWYQQSLDQGLQFLIQYYNGEERAKGNILERFSAQQFPDLHSELNLSSLELGDSALYFCASSVVGKGYTFGSGTRLTVV.

As regards this clone: Other DNA sequences from this sample encode an identical CDR3 as well. The chain combines TRBV5-1 with TRBJ2-3, with TRBD1 identical over 9 bases. V trimming: 3 bases; J trimming: 3 bases; junction bases outside the gene matches: 5. CDR1 and CDR2 from the germline V gene are SGHRS and YFSETQ. This CDR3 has 15 amino acids. CDR3 loop: CASSWRDRGTDTQYF. In DNA, the CDR3 is TGCGCCAGCAGCTGGAGAGACAGGGGGACAGATACGCAGTATTTT.

The chain recombines TRBV6-6 with TRBJ1-1; D ambiguous. This CDR3 comprises 13 residues. Per the germline V gene, CDR1 is MNHNY and CDR2 is SVGAGI (reference sequence). Trimming stripped 6 bases from V and 1 base from J, with 9 bases between. CDR3 nucleotides: TGTGCCAGCAGGCAGATTCCGAACACTGAAGCTTTCTTT. Translation: CASRQIPNTEAFF.

This chain uses TRBV28 with TRBJ2-4; D perhaps matches TRBD2 (5 bases). CDR1 and CDR2 from the germline V gene are MDHEN and SYDVKM. The CDR3 runs 15 residues. Trimming stripped 4 bases from V and 9 bases from J, with 19 bases between. The CDR3 spells CASSSLGHVVGIQYF. The CDR3 bases are TGTGCCAGCAGTTCACTAGGGCACGTCGTTGGCATTCAGTACTTC.

This CDR3 reads CACRDLNEQFF. The CDR3 region has the DNA TGTGCCTGCAGGGACCTCAATGAGCAGTTCTTC. The chain couples TRBV30 to TRBJ2-1, with D perhaps assigned TRBD1 or TRBD2 (5 bases each). The CDR3 spans 11 residues. Germline loops: CDR1 GTSNPN, CDR2 SVGIG (reference sequence). Trimming stripped 6 bases from V and 6 bases from J, with 9 bases between.

The chain's CDR3 is CASSPRTGGLETQYF. The DNA of the CDR3 is TGTGCCAGCAGCCCAAGGACAGGGGGCCTCGAGACCCAGTACTTC. The rearrangement joins TRBV9 to TRBJ2-5; TRBD1 agrees at 11 bases. From germline, CDR1 is SGDLS and CDR2 YYNGEE. This CDR3 spans 15 amino acids. V shed 4 bases and J 5 bases; nucleotides not matched to a gene: 7. The complete variable domain, with remaining parts taken from reference TRBV9 and TRBJ2-5, reads DSGVTQTPKHLITATGQRVTLRCSPRSGDLSVYWYQQSLDQGLQFLIQYYNGEERAKGNILERFSAQQFPDLHSELNLSSLELGDSALYFCASSPRTGGLETQYFGPGTRLLVL.

The chain uses TRBV7-9 and TRBJ2-2; possibly TRBD2 for D (6 bases). This CDR3 is built from 14 residues. V was clipped by 2 bases and J by 4 bases, with 8 bases between them. CDR1 and CDR2 from the germline V gene are SEHNR and FQNEAQ (reference sequence). The CDR3 here is CASSLKGGTGELFF. In DNA, the CDR3 is TGTGCCAGCAGCTTAAAGGGAGGCACCGGGGAGCTGTTTTTT.

The genes are TRBV23-1 and TRBJ2-7, with a weak D call TRBD1 (6 bases). TRBV23-1 is flagged as an ORF with uncertain function. V shed 8 bases and J shed 2 bases, with 19 bases lying between them. The CDR3 is 15 residues long. The CDR3 loop is CASVYIRQDTYEQYF. DNA of the CDR3: TGCGCCAGCGTCTACATTCGACAGGACACCTACGAGCAGTACTTC.

The chain uses TRBV19 and TRBJ2-1; 8 positions match TRBD2. With 3 bases clipped from V and 8 bases from J, the junction kept 6 bases outside the gene matches. In germline, CDR1 is LNHDA, CDR2 SQIVND (reference sequence). The CDR3 has 14 amino acids. CDR3 residues: CASSIDSGKDEQFF. The CDR3 DNA reads as TGTGCCAGTAGTATCGATAGCGGGAAGGATGAGCAGTTCTTC.

The chain links TRBV5-6 to TRBJ2-7, with TRBD2 identical over 7 bases. CDR3 size: 15 residues. The V segment lost 4 bases and the J segment 0 bases; nucleotides outside the gene matches: 7. Per germline, CDR1 SGHDT and CDR2 YYEEEE. This CDR3 reads CASSPLAVLSYEQYF. The CDR3 DNA follows: TGTGCCAGCAGCCCCCTAGCGGTCCTCTCCTACGAGCAGTACTTC.

The chain carries TRBV10-3 and TRBJ2-3; 9 bases map to TRBD2. This CDR3 spans 17 amino acids. V lost 0 bases, J lost 4 bases, and 8 bases stayed unmatched. Germline V gene data show CDR1 as ENHRY and CDR2 as SYGVKD. DNA of the CDR3: TGTGCCATCAGTGAGTCGGGGGCACAGCGGGGGGCAGATACGCAGTATTTT. Encoded protein: CAISESGAQRGADTQYF.

The genes are TRBV4-1 and TRBJ2-7; the match to TRBD2 covers 10 bases. The V and J ends lost 0 bases and 5 bases, in that order; junction bases with no gene match: 10. The CDR3 extends over 17 amino acids. The germline V gene has CDR1 MGHRA and CDR2 YSYEKL. The CDR3: CASSQDHPSGSLNEQYF. The CDR3 DNA sequence: TGCGCCAGCAGCCAAGATCACCCTAGCGGGAGTCTCAACGAGCAGTACTTC.

This clone showed up just once. This may arise from a read error, as a much more abundant clone is one base away. The same CDR3 is also encoded by other DNA sequences in this sample. CDR3 sequence reads: CASSLSSGNEKLFF. CDR3 DNA: TGTGCCAGCAGTTTATCGTCCGGAAATGAGAAACTGTTTTTT. The chain has TRBV28 and TRBJ1-4; unclear D gene. The length of the CDR3 is 14 residues. In germline, CDR1 is MDHEN, CDR2 SYDVKM. Using reference TRBV28 and TRBJ1-4 for the parts outside the CDR3, the full variable domain is DVKVTQSSRYLVKRTGEKVFLECVQDMDHENMFWYRQDPGLGLRLIYFSYDVKMKEKGDIPEGYSVSREKKERFSLILESASTNQTSMYLCASSLSSGNEKLFFGSGTQLSVL.

V and J are TRBV11-2 and TRBJ2-5; unclear D gene. Germline values: CDR1 SGHAT, CDR2 FQNNGV. The CDR3 runs to 14 residues. V was trimmed by 1 base and J by 5 bases, leaving 11 bases between them. The CDR3 protein is CASSLGPGRETQYF. The CDR3 bases are TGTGCCAGCAGCTTAGGTCCAGGACGGGAGACCCAGTACTTC.

Notes on this clone: A much larger clone lies one base from this, so it may be a read error. The genes are TRBV18 and TRBJ2-7; TRBD2 agrees at 8 bases. The CDR3 runs 15 residues. V shed 8 bases and J 6 bases; nucleotides not matched to a gene: 15. CDR1 and CDR2 (germline): KGHSH, LQKENI. The CDR3 nucleotides read TGTGCCAGCCCACAAACCGGGACTAGTAGGGTCGAGCAGTACTTC. It translates to CASPQTGTSRVEQYF.

This rearrangement joins TRBV6-6 to TRBJ2-1, with 7 bases lining up with TRBD2. V lost 5 bases, J lost 8 bases, and 12 bases stayed unmatched. CDR1 MNHNY and CDR2 SVGAGI come from the germline V gene (reference sequence). This CDR3 spans 15 amino acids. Written as DNA, the CDR3 is TGTGCCAGCAGTAAGAAGCGGGGTCCCACCGATGAGCAGTTCTTC. It specifies CASSKKRGPTDEQFF.

The rearrangement links TRBV5-4 to TRBJ2-1, with 7 bases identical to TRBD2. CDR3 length: 16 amino acids. Per the germline V gene, CDR1 is SGHNT and CDR2 is YYREEE (reference sequence). The ends lost 4 bases at V and 3 bases at J; junction bases unmatched: 10. The CDR3 region is CASSEGGASGYNEQFF. The CDR3, as DNA: TGTGCCAGCAGCGAGGGTGGGGCTAGCGGCTACAATGAGCAGTTCTTC.

In the case of this clone: At the DNA level, this CDR3 is encoded by other sequences in the same sample as well. This chain joins TRBV10-3 and TRBJ2-7; 14 positions agree with TRBD2. This CDR3 is 14 amino acids long. Germline CDR1 and CDR2: ENHRY and SYGVKD. Trimming at V came to 6 bases and at J to 5 bases, leaving 3 bases not matched to a gene. CDR3 residues: CAISGLAGGDEQYF. The CDR3 coding sequence is TGTGCCATCAGCGGACTAGCGGGAGGCGACGAGCAGTACTTC.

This rearrangement joins TRBV7-2 to TRBJ2-7; 9 nucleotides line up with TRBD2. Germline trimming cut 5 bases from V and 4 bases from J; bases unmatched to any gene: 9. Per the germline V gene, CDR1 is SGHTA and CDR2 is FQGNSA. The CDR3 loop spans 15 amino acids. Here the CDR3 DNA reads TGTGCCAGCAGCCCCCCTGGGCGGGAGGGGTACGAGCAGTACTTC. It is translated as CASSPPGREGYEQYF.